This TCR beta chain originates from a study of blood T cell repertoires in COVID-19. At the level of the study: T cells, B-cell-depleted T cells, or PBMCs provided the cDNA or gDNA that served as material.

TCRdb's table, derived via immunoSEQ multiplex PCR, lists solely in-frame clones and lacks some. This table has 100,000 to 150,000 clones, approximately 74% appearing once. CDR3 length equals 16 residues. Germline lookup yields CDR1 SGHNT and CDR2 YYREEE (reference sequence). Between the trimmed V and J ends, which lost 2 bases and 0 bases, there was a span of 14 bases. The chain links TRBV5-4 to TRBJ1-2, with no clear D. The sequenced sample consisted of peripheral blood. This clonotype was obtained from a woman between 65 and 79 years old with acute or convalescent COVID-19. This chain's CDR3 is CASSLPSGVANYGYTF. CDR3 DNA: TGTGCCAGCAGCTTACCTTCCGGGGTGGCTAACTATGGCTACACCTTC.